Listed below are T cell receptor beta chains from one sample, sequenced in a study of blood T cells in healthy people across ages. TCRdb used MiXCR to reprocess the 5' RACE reads, holding one entry per CDR3 protein. The table includes 920,000 or so distinct CDR3 sequences, 45% detected once. The sequenced sample consisted of blood. The receptors were sampled from a woman aged 60 to 75 in good health. Both conserved end residues are part of each CDR3. D genes are given only for firm matches. Clone size, where shown, is once, few, many, or a class for clones that have expanded.

TRBV28,-,-,TRBJ2-7,CASTRQDHYEQYF,TGTGCCAGCACGAGGCAGGACCACTACGAGCAGTACTTC
TRBV27,-,-,TRBJ2-7,CASSAPDRLYEQYF,TGTGCCAGCAGTGCCCCCGACAGGCTCTACGAGCAGTACTTC
TRBV30,-,TRBD1,TRBJ1-1,CAWSVQGARMYTEAFF,TGTGCCTGGAGTGTCCAGGGGGCAAGAATGTACACTGAAGCTTTCTTT
TRBV9,-,TRBD2,TRBJ2-7,CASSVDPSGSSGEQYF,TGTGCCAGCAGCGTAGATCCCAGCGGGAGTTCCGGTGAGCAGTACTTC
TRBV7-3,-,-,TRBJ2-1,CASRQGVGTEQFF,TGTGCCAGCAGGCAAGGGGTGGGGACTGAGCAGTTCTTC
TRBV7-8,-,-,TRBJ2-6,CASSANRAGTSGANVLTF,TGTGCCAGCAGCGCTAACCGGGCAGGTACCTCTGGGGCCAACGTCCTGACTTTC
TRBV24-1,-,-,TRBJ2-3,CATSDPIASGDDTQYF,TGTGCCACCAGTGATCCAATAGCGAGCGGAGATGATACGCAGTATTTT
TRBV10-3,once,TRBD2,TRBJ2-1,CAVSGASGNNEQFF,TGTGCCGTCAGTGGCGCTAGCGGGAACAATGAGCAGTTCTTC
TRBV9,-,TRBD2,TRBJ2-1,CASSAAAGLVNEQFF,TGTGCCAGCAGTGCAGCGGCTGGACTAGTCAATGAGCAGTTCTTC
TRBV10-3,-,-,TRBJ2-2,CAISDRGPNTGELFF,TGTGCCATCAGTGATCGAGGGCCTAACACCGGGGAGCTGTTTTTT
TRBV5-6,-,TRBD2,TRBJ2-7,CASSLELAGYSYEQYF,TGTGCCAGCAGCTTGGAGTTAGCGGGATACTCCTACGAGCAGTACTTC
TRBV7-9,few,-,TRBJ2-7,CASSRARALGEQYF,TGTGCCAGCAGCCGCGCTAGGGCTCTAGGCGAGCAGTACTTC
TRBV7-3,-,-,TRBJ2-1,CASSLPGQGGYNEQFF,TGTGCCAGCAGCTTACCGGGCCAGGGCGGGTACAATGAGCAGTTCTTC
TRBV4-2,few,TRBD2,TRBJ2-7,CASSQEWSGSYEQYF,TGTGCCAGCAGCCAAGAATGGAGCGGGAGTTACGAGCAGTACTTC
TRBV7-2,many,-,TRBJ1-2,CASSLRGDRSYTF,TGTGCCAGCAGCTTAAGAGGAGACAGAAGCTACACCTTC
TRBV13,-,TRBD2,TRBJ2-3,CASSTGLGTDTQYF,TGTGCCAGCAGCACTGGACTAGGGACAGATACGCAGTATTTT
TRBV27,-,-,TRBJ2-7,CASSPSHGQYAYEQYF,TGTGCCAGCAGTCCCTCCCATGGACAGTACGCCTACGAGCAGTACTTC
TRBV29-1,-,TRBD1,TRBJ2-1,CSARPRKDRGLNEQFF,TGCAGCGCCCGGCCTAGGAAGGACAGGGGGCTTAATGAGCAGTTCTTC
TRBV10-3,many,-,TRBJ2-7,CAISESTAYEQYF,TGTGCCATCAGTGAATCGACAGCATACGAGCAGTACTTC
TRBV6-6,-,-,TRBJ2-5,CASWGSGLQETQYF,TGTGCCTCCTGGGGTAGCGGTCTTCAAGAGACCCAGTACTTC
TRBV10-3,-,-,TRBJ2-3,CAISTVRPTDTQYF,TGTGCCATCAGCACCGTCAGACCCACAGATACGCAGTATTTT
TRBV5-1,-,TRBD2,TRBJ2-3,CASTKDDPAGVEIDTQYF,TGCGCCAGCACCAAAGACGACCCAGCGGGAGTGGAAATTGATACGCAGTATTTT
TRBV30,-,TRBD1,TRBJ2-1,CAWSLAGGQGAPLYEQFF,TGTGCCTGGAGTCTTGCCGGTGGACAGGGGGCCCCCCTTTACGAGCAGTTCTTC
TRBV27,-,-,TRBJ1-2,CASSPRGQGYTF,TGTGCCAGCAGCCCTCGGGGGCAAGGCTACACCTTC
TRBV5-1,-,-,TRBJ2-5,CASSLENGIQETQYF,TGCGCCAGCAGCTTGGAGAACGGGATACAAGAGACCCAGTACTTC
TRBV6-5,-,-,TRBJ2-2,CASSYSEGSHGELFF,TGTGCCAGCAGTTACTCGGAAGGATCCCACGGGGAGCTGTTTTTT
TRBV20-1,-,TRBD1,TRBJ2-5,CSASGAGGETQYF,TGCAGTGCTAGCGGGGCAGGGGGAGAGACCCAGTACTTC
TRBV5-1,few,-,TRBJ2-7,CASSRQGLYEQYF,TGCGCCAGCAGCCGTCAAGGGCTCTACGAGCAGTACTTC
TRBV5-1,-,-,TRBJ1-4,CASSDGTMGNEKLFF,TGCGCCAGCAGCGATGGGACAATGGGAAATGAAAAACTGTTTTTT
TRBV20-1,-,-,TRBJ2-7,CSAGGTSSYEQYF,TGCAGTGCTGGCGGGACCAGCTCCTACGAGCAGTACTTC
TRBV7-2,few,-,TRBJ2-2,CASSSVQPHTGELFF,TGTGCCAGCAGCTCGGTCCAGCCCCACACCGGGGAGCTGTTTTTT
TRBV6-2/TRBV6-3,few,TRBD2,TRBJ2-3,CASSSPGLAWTDTQYF,TGTGCCAGCAGTTCTCCCGGACTAGCTTGGACAGATACGCAGTATTTT
TRBV21-1,-,-,TRBJ2-1,CASRGGIGRNEQFF,TGTGCCAGCAGGGGGGGAATCGGGAGGAATGAGCAGTTCTTC
TRBV12-3/TRBV12-4,many,TRBD2,TRBJ2-3,CASRLAGVDTQYF,TGTGCCAGCAGACTAGCGGGAGTGGATACGCAGTATTTT
TRBV10-3,-,-,TRBJ2-7,CAITPRDSNFSEQYF,TGTGCCATTACTCCCCGGGACTCAAACTTTAGCGAGCAGTACTTC
TRBV5-1,-,TRBD2,TRBJ2-1,CASSLEAGGFYNEQFF,TGCGCCAGCAGCTTAGAGGCGGGGGGATTCTACAATGAGCAGTTCTTC
TRBV27,-,TRBD1,TRBJ2-7,CSSSEPRQGAVEYF,TGTTCCAGCAGTGAACCAAGACAGGGCGCGGTGGAGTACTTC
TRBV29-1,-,TRBD2,TRBJ2-7,CSGGLAGDEQYF,TGCAGCGGCGGGCTAGCGGGAGACGAGCAGTACTTC
TRBV28,many,TRBD2,TRBJ2-7,CASSLGGTSGRAQYF,TGTGCCAGCAGTTTAGGGGGTACTAGCGGGAGGGCGCAGTACTTC
TRBV27,-,TRBD2,TRBJ2-1,CASVAGGPYNEQFF,TGTGCCAGCGTAGCGGGAGGGCCCTACAATGAGCAGTTCTTC
TRBV12-5,-,TRBD1,TRBJ2-7,CASGSSGTGGSEQYF,TGTGCTAGTGGATCGTCCGGGACAGGGGGCTCCGAGCAGTACTTC
TRBV5-1,few,-,TRBJ2-3,CASSLAALASTDTQYF,TGCGCCAGCAGCTTGGCAGCGTTAGCTAGCACAGATACGCAGTATTTT
TRBV9,-,-,TRBJ2-1,CASSWIAESYNEQFF,TGTGCCAGCAGCTGGATAGCGGAGTCCTACAATGAGCAGTTCTTC